The entry below gives a single T cell receptor (beta chain) sequence along with its context. Its target is not known. This sample was included in a study of T-cell reconstitution after alpha-beta-depleted transplantation in children. Study conclusions and caveats: From newly produced T cells came most of the T-cell counts and diversity one year after transplant. Reportedly, roughly two months post-transplant, alpha-beta T cells arose from several hundred expanded graft clones.

With V trimmed by 5 bases and J by 4 bases, 7 bases remained unmatched. The CDR3 sequence is 14 residues long. During its preparation, the TCRbeta library received unique molecular identifiers. TCRdb reprocessed the PCR reads via MiXCR and lists one record per CDR3 protein. The table includes just under 150,000 distinct CDR3 sequences, 8% to 10% detected once. The chain couples TRBV12-3 or TRBV12-4 to TRBJ1-1; TRBD1 matches 7 bases. The sequencing here drew on PBMCs, mostly from graft donor cells, taken 180 days after TCRalphabeta/CD19-depleted stem cell transplant. The receptor comes from a female patient aged 2-9 years who had a stem cell transplant for congenital amegakaryocytic thrombocytopenia, so the T cells may come from the graft donor. This CDR3 reads CASSLQGPSTEAFF. CDR3 DNA: TGTGCCAGCAGTCTACAGGGGCCGAGCACTGAAGCTTTCTTT.